This T cell receptor (beta chain) is from a study of technical replicates of blood from several donors. Only in-frame clones appear in the TCRdb table, and some are missing; sequencing was by immunoSEQ multiplex PCR. The table lists some 85,000 clones, 94% of them singletons, with 0.39% in the top ten. The germline V and J ends were trimmed by 5 bases and 7 bases, with 12 bases remaining between them. The CDR3 totals 12 residues. The germline V gene has CDR1 MNHEY and CDR2 SMNVEV (reference sequence). This clonotype was obtained from a human donor in good health. Input material: T cells isolated from PBMCs. The chain employs TRBV27 and TRBJ2-7; TRBD2 might be the D (6 bases). CDR3 in amino acids: CASSGSGREQYF. The DNA for the CDR3 is TGTGCCAGCAGTGGCTCAGGGAGGGAGCAGTACTTC.